This T cell receptor (beta chain) was documented in a study of chemoradiotherapy in HPV16-positive cancers. The germline V and J ends were trimmed by 3 bases and 4 bases, with 10 bases remaining between them. Germline lookup yields CDR1 SGHNT and CDR2 YYREEE (reference sequence). The CDR3 totals 13 residues. Assay: immunoSEQ multiplex PCR; the TCRdb copy retains only in-frame clones and omits some. This sample yields roughly 34,000 clones, of which just under 80% are seen a single time; 3% to 4% belongs to the top ten. The clonotype was recovered from a human donor with HPV-associated anogenital cancer. This chain connects TRBV5-4 to TRBJ1-2, with D possibly TRBD1 on 6 matching bases. The sequenced sample was blood, obtained from a patient who underwent chemoradiotherapy. As DNA, the CDR3 is TGTGCCAGCAGCTCGGGACAAGCCTATGGCTACACCTTC. Translated: CASSSGQAYGYTF.